The present entry profiles one T cell receptor (beta chain) with its context. Its antigen is not identified. Sequencing used immunoSEQ multiplex PCR; TCRdb keeps in-frame clones, though not all of them. The sample has about 46,000 clones, roughly 89% seen once. V lost 6 bases and J 2 bases, leaving 8 bases between the germline ends. The germline CDR1 and CDR2 sequences are MNHNS and SASEGT. This CDR3 is 13 amino acids long. The data belong to a study of OX40 agonist ivuxolimab in advanced cancers. Study-level results: The investigators did not determine what antigen specificity the expanded peripheral T cells had.

The sequencing here drew on CD4+ or CD8+ T cells sorted from blood, taken in a trial of the OX40 agonist ivuxolimab. The sequence came from an adult with an advanced solid tumor such as melanoma, head and neck, liver or kidney cancer. The chain uses TRBV6-1 and TRBJ2-1; D is unclear. Here the CDR3 reads CASRTSTYNEQFF. The CDR3 DNA reads as TGTGCCAGCAGGACTTCAACCTACAATGAGCAGTTCTTC.